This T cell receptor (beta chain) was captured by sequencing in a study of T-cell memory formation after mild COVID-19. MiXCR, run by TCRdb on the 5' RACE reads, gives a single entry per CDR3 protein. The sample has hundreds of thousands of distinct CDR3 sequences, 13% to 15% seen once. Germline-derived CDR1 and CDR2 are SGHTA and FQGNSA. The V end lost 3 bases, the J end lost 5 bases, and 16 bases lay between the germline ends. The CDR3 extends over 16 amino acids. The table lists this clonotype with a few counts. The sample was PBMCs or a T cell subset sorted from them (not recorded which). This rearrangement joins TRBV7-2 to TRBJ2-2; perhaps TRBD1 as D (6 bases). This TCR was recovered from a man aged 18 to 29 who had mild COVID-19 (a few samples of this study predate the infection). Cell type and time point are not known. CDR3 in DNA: TGTGCCAGCAGCTTTGGGGGCAGGGGCTCGACCGGGGAGCTGTTTTTT. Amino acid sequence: CASSFGGRGSTGELFF.